This record concerns one T cell receptor beta chain sequence. Its specificity is not known. This sample was included in a study of PD-1 blockade in mismatch repair-deficient tumors. Whole-study context: Enrolled about 2012-2016, patients had progressing, pretreated mismatch repair-deficient cancers of about a dozen types.

This CDR3 has 17 amino acids. Germline values: CDR1 KGHSH, CDR2 LQKENI. Trimming pared 5 bases from V and 0 bases from J, leaving 17 bases between. Mismatch repair deficiency was confirmed in all patients, by PCR or immunohistochemistry. Three pembrolizumab responders had their TCRs sequenced. Overall study results and limits: After pembrolizumab, tumor-resident clones rose rapidly, then generally contracted before radiologic responses.

Here immunoSEQ multiplex PCR was the method, and the copy in TCRdb shows in-frame clones only, minus some. The sample includes 100,000 to 150,000 clones, 86% of them seen just once. The TCR originated in an adult with mismatch repair-deficient cancer. This specimen was peripheral blood, taken 44 weeks after starting pembrolizumab. The rearrangement joins TRBV18 to TRBJ2-4; possibly TRBD1 for D (6 bases). CDR3 nucleotides: TGTGCCAGCTCAACCACGCAGGGGACCCTAGCCAAAAACATTCAGTACTTC. Translation: CASSTTQGTLAKNIQYF.